Detailed here is one T cell receptor beta chain. The sample belongs to a study of blood T cell repertoires in COVID-19. On the study more broadly: The United States, Italy and Spain supplied acute and convalescent COVID-19 samples. Nucleic acid was either cDNA or gDNA, and it came from T cells, B-cell-depleted T cells, or PBMCs.

Libraries were prepared by immunoSEQ multiplex PCR; TCRdb keeps only in-frame clonotypes and omits some of them. The top ten clones hold around 10% of a sample with approximately 330,000 clones, 80% to 90% of them seen once. CDR3 length equals 15 residues. The germline V gene has CDR1 SGHNT and CDR2 YENEEA. Trimming took 6 bases from V and 0 from J, leaving 13 bases between them. The specimen was peripheral blood. The sequence was collected from a young man with COVID-19, enrolled during active disease. This chain links TRBV11-3 with TRBJ2-3; D is undetermined. The CDR3 protein is CASSQRSFSTDTQYF. CDR3 DNA sequence: TGTGCCAGCAGTCAAAGGAGCTTTAGCACAGATACGCAGTATTTT.